The 19 T cell receptor beta chains presented below share a single source sample, sequenced in a study of T cell responses to AZD1222 COVID-19 vaccine. Data came from immunoSEQ multiplex PCR; TCRdb stores just in-frame clones and leaves some out. The sample shows 190,000 or so clones, roughly nine tenths of them seen only once. This sample comprised peripheral blood, obtained 28 days after the second AZD1222 dose. The receptors originated from an adult who received the AZD1222 COVID-19 vaccine.

The CDR3 coding sequence is TGTGCCAGCAGCTTCATTTCTGGGGCCAACGTCCTGACTTTC. Its protein product is CASSFISGANVLTF. The chain employs TRBV5-6 and TRBJ2-6; D gene uncertain. Per the germline V gene, CDR1 is SGHDT and CDR2 is YYEEEE. Trimming cost V 2 bases and J 1 base, with 4 bases left between them. This CDR3 comprises 14 residues.

The chain has TRBV7-3 and TRBJ2-5; D is perhaps TRBD1 (6 bases). The CDR3 runs 13 residues. CDR1 is SGHTA, CDR2 FQGTGA, per germline. With 5 bases removed from V and 6 bases from J, the gap between germline ends came to 13 bases. The CDR3 DNA is TGTGCCAGCAGCCCCGCCGACAGGAAGACCCAGTACTTC. This gives the protein CASSPADRKTQYF.

The rearrangement uses TRBV3-1 (or the pseudogene TRBV3-2) and TRBJ2-3, with 15 bases that match TRBD2. CDR3 length equals 17 residues. Germline trimming cut 4 bases from V and 2 bases from J; bases unmatched to any gene: 4. Germline V gives CDR1 LGHDT, CDR2 YNNKEL (reference sequence). CDR3 residues: CASSLWTSGRATDTQYF. The CDR3 DNA is TGTGCCAGCAGCCTCTGGACTAGCGGGAGGGCCACAGATACGCAGTATTTT.

The chain joins TRBV5-1 to TRBJ2-2; 9 bases fit TRBD1. CDR3 length: 15 residues. Germline lookup yields CDR1 SGHRS and CDR2 YFSETQ. Unmatched junction bases numbered 4, after V lost 3 bases and J lost 4 bases. This chain's CDR3 is CASSSGQGPTGELFF. CDR3 nucleotide sequence: TGCGCCAGCAGCTCAGGACAGGGGCCCACCGGGGAGCTGTTTTTT.

V and J are TRBV5-1 and TRBJ1-2; TRBD1 is a possible D gene (6 bases). The CDR3 has 19 amino acids. Trimming took off 0 bases at V and 2 bases at J, with 23 bases between the two ends. In germline, CDR1 is SGHRS, CDR2 YFSETQ. The CDR3 spells CASSLGPANRDTVNYGYTF. CDR3 in DNA: TGCGCCAGCAGCTTGGGCCCGGCAAACCGGGACACTGTAAACTATGGCTACACCTTC.

In its sample, this clone was seen once. The chain employs TRBV18 and TRBJ2-3, with D tentatively TRBD1 or TRBD2 (6 bases each). The CDR3 is made up of 15 amino acids. Germline V lookup: CDR1 KGHSH, CDR2 LQKENI. V lost 3 bases and J 4 bases, leaving 14 bases between the germline ends. The CDR3 reads CASSPYSGGADTQYF. The CDR3 DNA reads TGTGCCAGCTCACCTTACTCCGGGGGCGCAGATACGCAGTATTTT.

This chain joins TRBV28 and TRBJ2-1; no definite D call. Germline values: CDR1 MDHEN, CDR2 SYDVKM. V lost 1 base, J lost 8 bases, and 6 bases lay in between. The CDR3 length is 12 residues. As DNA, the CDR3 is TGTGCCAGCAGTTTATTGTTGGATGAGCAGTTCTTC. Encoded protein: CASSLLLDEQFF.

Only a few counts were recorded for this clone. The chain is built from TRBV11-3 and TRBJ2-5; 8 nucleotides agree with TRBD2. This CDR3 contains 15 residues. J was trimmed by 2 bases and V by 1 base; bases with no gene match: 3. Germline V gene data show CDR1 as SGHNT and CDR2 as YENEEA. CDR3 nucleotide sequence: TGTGCCAGCAGCTTAGGCGGGAGGCCTCAAGAGACCCAGTACTTC. Protein product: CASSLGGRPQETQYF.

This clone occurred a few times. The chain carries TRBV6-5 and TRBJ2-7; 7 positions agree with TRBD2. In germline, CDR1 is MNHEY, CDR2 SVGAGI. The CDR3 extends over 15 amino acids. Trimming at V came to 6 bases and at J to 2 bases, leaving 10 bases not matched to a gene. This CDR3 reads CASRPSGTAAYEQYF. CDR3 sequence (DNA): TGTGCCAGCAGGCCCAGCGGGACGGCAGCCTACGAGCAGTACTTC.

This clone was detected once. The chain uses TRBV4-1 and TRBJ1-3; D is perhaps TRBD1 (5 bases). This CDR3 has 18 amino acids. V lost 1 base to trimming and J lost 0 bases, with 16 bases between them. Germline CDR1 MGHRA, CDR2 YSYEKL. CDR3 nucleotides: TGCGCCAGCAGCCAAGCCGAAGGGACTGCCCGCTCTGGAAACACCATATATTTT. Its protein is CASSQAEGTARSGNTIYF.

V and J are TRBV30 and TRBJ2-7; D is unclear. Trimming pared 4 bases from V and 3 bases from J, leaving 7 bases between. CDR3 length: 11 residues. Germline CDR1 reads GTSNPN; CDR2 reads SVGIG (reference sequence). In nucleotides, the CDR3 is TGTGCCTGGACTCAGGACTACGAGCAGTACTTC. Its protein product is CAWTQDYEQYF.

V gene TRBV19 combines with J gene TRBJ1-3; D gene ambiguous. Germline V gene data show CDR1 as LNHDA and CDR2 as SQIVND (reference sequence). CDR3 size: 15 residues. The V end was cut by 2 bases, the J end by 2 bases, with 10 bases between. In DNA form, the CDR3 reads TGTGCCAGTAGTATAAGGGAGCTCCCTGGAAACACCATATATTTT. It yields the protein CASSIRELPGNTIYF.

This chain joins TRBV6-5 and TRBJ1-6; a possible D gene is TRBD1 (6 bases). Germline V gene lookup returns CDR1 MNHEY and CDR2 SVGAGI. The CDR3 loop spans 12 amino acids. V was pared by 2 bases and J by 19 bases, with 15 bases between. The CDR3 sequence: CASSYPGELGHF. As DNA, the CDR3 is TGTGCCAGCAGTTACCCAGGGGAACTGGGTCACTTT.

V and J are TRBV28 and TRBJ1-5; D remains ambiguous. With 2 bases removed from V and 7 bases from J, the gap between germline ends came to 12 bases. This CDR3 is 14 amino acids long. The germline CDR1 and CDR2 sequences are MDHEN and SYDVKM. The CDR3 is CASSLRRGNQPQHF. DNA for the CDR3: TGTGCCAGCAGTTTACGTCGGGGAAACCAGCCCCAGCATTTT.

V is TRBV4-1 and J is TRBJ2-7, with no clear D. CDR1 MGHRA and CDR2 YSYEKL come from the germline V gene. V was shortened by 1 base and J by 2 bases, with 0 bases between the two germline ends. This CDR3 spans 11 amino acids. The CDR3 nucleotides are TGCGCCAGCAGCCAAGCCTACGAGCAGTACTTC. Translation gives CASSQAYEQYF.

The chain carries TRBV29-1 and TRBJ2-7; 7 positions agree with TRBD1. Germline loops: CDR1 SQVTM, CDR2 ANQGSEA. The CDR3 spans 15 residues. V gave up 6 bases and J gave up 7 bases; unmatched junction bases: 18. The CDR3 DNA reads TGCAGCGTCCGAAGCCGAACAGGGGCCACAGGGGAGCAGTACTTC. This sequence encodes CSVRSRTGATGEQYF.

This clone was detected only once. The genes are TRBV9 and TRBJ2-2; TRBD2 aligns across 10 bases. The germline CDR1 and CDR2 sequences are SGDLS and YYNGEE. The CDR3 is 15 amino acids. V was clipped by 3 bases and J by 4 bases; unmatched bases: 3. The CDR3 DNA reads TGTGCCAGCAGCGCAGCGGGAGGGGTCACCGGGGAGCTGTTTTTT. It yields the protein CASSAAGGVTGELFF.

This chain links TRBV4-3 with TRBJ1-3; D unclear. V shed 0 bases and J shed 0 bases, with 6 bases lying between them. CDR3 length equals 15 residues. Germline V gene data show CDR1 as LGHNA and CDR2 as YSLEER. The CDR3: CASSQDRSSGNTIYF. CDR3 coding DNA: TGCGCCAGCAGCCAAGATCGTAGCTCTGGAAACACCATATATTTT.

This clone was picked up one time. This sequence joins TRBV4-1 and TRBJ1-3; 9 nucleotides align to TRBD1. V was clipped by 1 base and J by 1 base; unmatched bases: 11. The CDR3 has 19 amino acids. From germline, CDR1 is MGHRA and CDR2 YSYEKL. This CDR3 is CASSQVPRQGVISGNTIYF. DNA for the CDR3: TGCGCCAGCAGCCAAGTCCCAAGACAGGGGGTTATTTCTGGAAACACCATATATTTT.